The source of this T cell receptor beta chain is a study of neurological immune-mediated disorders. This clonotype showed up many times. The ends lost 2 bases at V and 7 bases at J; junction bases unmatched: 10. Germline V gives CDR1 DFQATT, CDR2 SNEGSKA (reference sequence). The CDR3 spans 15 residues. The making of cDNA relied on 5'RACE with 10-nucleotide random UMIs. TCRdb re-called the 5' RACE reads with MiXCR, one entry per CDR3 protein. The sample records 60,000 or so distinct CDR3 sequences, around 3.4% being singletons. Sequenced material: PBMCs. This TCR was recovered from a woman in her sixties with multiple sclerosis. The chain employs TRBV20-1 and TRBJ2-1, with 8 bases aligning to TRBD2. The CDR3 reads CSARIGVAGLNEQFF. The CDR3 DNA reads TGCAGTGCTAGAATAGGAGTAGCGGGACTGAATGAGCAGTTCTTC.